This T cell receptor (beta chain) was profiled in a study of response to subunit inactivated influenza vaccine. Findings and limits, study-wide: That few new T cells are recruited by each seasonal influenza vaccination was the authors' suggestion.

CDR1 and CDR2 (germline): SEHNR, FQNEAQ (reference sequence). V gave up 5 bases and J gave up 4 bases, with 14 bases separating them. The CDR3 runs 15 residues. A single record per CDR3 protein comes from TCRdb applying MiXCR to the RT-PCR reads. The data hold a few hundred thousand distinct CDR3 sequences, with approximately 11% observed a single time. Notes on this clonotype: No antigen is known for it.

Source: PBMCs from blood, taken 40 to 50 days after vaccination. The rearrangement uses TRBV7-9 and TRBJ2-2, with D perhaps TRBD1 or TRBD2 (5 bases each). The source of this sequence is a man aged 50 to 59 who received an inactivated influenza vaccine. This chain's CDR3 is CASSLGTRGTGELFF. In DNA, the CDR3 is TGTGCCAGCAGCCTCGGGACGAGGGGCACCGGGGAGCTGTTTTTT.